The 27 T cell receptor beta chains reported below all come from one sample, sequenced in a study of prognosis after radiotherapy for stage I lung cancer. By two-round multiplex PCR, the TCR beta CDR3 was amplified from genomic DNA. Primers specific to each TRBV and TRBJ gene were used in first-round PCR. TCRdb ran MiXCR on the multiplex PCR reads and lists one entry per CDR3 protein. Here the sample spans 11,000 to 15,000 distinct CDR3 sequences, approximately 30% being singletons. This material consisted of PBMCs, taken before or after stereotactic body radiation therapy (not recorded which). The receptors were gathered from a donor of 50 years or more with non-small cell lung cancer.

This clonotype was recorded many times. V gene TRBV5-1 combines with J gene TRBJ2-2, with D hard to call. This CDR3 contains 14 residues. Germline V CDR1 and CDR2: SGHRS, YFSETQ. V lost 0 bases to trimming and J lost 9 bases, with 12 bases between them. The CDR3 is CASSLVGPERELFF. The CDR3 DNA follows: TGCGCCAGCAGCTTGGTCGGACCCGAGCGGGAGCTGTTTTTT.

In its sample, this clonotype is medium-sized. This rearrangement joins TRBV11-3 to TRBJ2-2; a weak D match, TRBD1 (7 bases). CDR1 and CDR2 from the germline V gene are SGHNT and YENEEA. With 1 base removed from V and 3 bases from J, the gap between germline ends came to 12 bases. The CDR3 sequence is 16 residues long. CDR3 DNA sequence: TGTGCCAGCAGCTTAGTGGCAGGGGGGTACACCGGGGAGCTGTTTTTT. Encoded protein: CASSLVAGGYTGELFF.

This chain joins TRBV2 and TRBJ1-5; 8 bases fit TRBD1. This CDR3 comprises 13 residues. From germline, CDR1 is SNHLY and CDR2 FYNNEI. This CDR3 reads CAGRNRGGQPQHF. CDR3 nucleotides: TGTGCAGGCAGGAACAGGGGGGGACAGCCCCAGCATTTT.

This clonotype was observed many times. This chain connects TRBV20-1 to TRBJ1-4; 7 nucleotides line up with TRBD1. Trimming at V came to 5 bases and at J to 1 base, leaving 7 bases not matched to a gene. CDR1 DFQATT and CDR2 SNEGSKA come from the germline V gene (reference sequence). The CDR3 extends over 15 amino acids. CDR3 bases: TGCAGTGCTCTCCGAACAGGGGAAACTAATGAAAAACTGTTTTTT. Its protein product is CSALRTGETNEKLFF.

This clonotype was detected only once. This chain joins TRBV6-1 and TRBJ1-5; tentative D call: TRBD1 (5 bases). Germline V gives CDR1 MNHNS, CDR2 SASEGT. This CDR3 region has 14 residues. The CDR3 here is CVSHSVATGGTQHF. The CDR3 nucleotides are TGTGTCAGTCACAGTGTCGCTACGGGGGGAACCCAGCATTTT.

This clonotype has ten or more counts. The V and J genes are TRBV4-1 and TRBJ2-1, with 12 nucleotides matching TRBD2. The V and J ends lost 2 bases and 5 bases, in that order; junction bases with no gene match: 10. Germline CDR1 MGHRA, CDR2 YSYEKL. The CDR3 consists of 18 residues. Here the CDR3 DNA reads TGCGCCAGCAGCCAACGCTCGTGGACTAGCGGGACGGACAATGAGCAGTTCTTC. Its protein product is CASSQRSWTSGTDNEQFF.

The sample holds many counts of this clonotype. The V and J genes are TRBV13 and TRBJ2-1; 13 positions agree with TRBD2. Germline V lookup: CDR1 PRHDT, CDR2 FYEKMQ (reference sequence). The V gene end was trimmed by 2 bases and the J gene end by 8 bases; junction bases not matched to a gene: 6. The CDR3 covers 16 residues. In nucleotides, the CDR3 is TGTGCCAGCAGCTTATCGGGACTAGCGGGATGGGATGAGCAGTTCTTC. Amino acid sequence: CASSLSGLAGWDEQFF.

This clonotype was seen repeatedly, ten times or more. This chain joins TRBV5-5 and TRBJ2-2; 10 nucleotides match TRBD1. The V segment lost 4 bases and the J segment 6 bases; nucleotides outside the gene matches: 12. Germline values: CDR1 SGHKS, CDR2 YYEKEE (reference sequence). The CDR3 is 17 amino acids. CDR3 protein: CASSRDRGVISAGELFF. CDR3 nucleotides: TGTGCCAGCAGCCGGGACAGGGGAGTTATAAGCGCCGGGGAGCTGTTTTTT.

By share, this clonotype counts as medium-sized. The rearrangement links TRBV6-8 to TRBJ1-6, with D unclear. The CDR3 has 13 amino acids. Germline CDR1 MNHGY, CDR2 SAAAGT. Trimming left V 2 bases short and J 10 bases short, with 9 bases between. CDR3 region: CASSYGPGSPLHF. In nucleotides, the CDR3 is TGTGCCAGCAGTTACGGGCCGGGATCACCCCTCCACTTT.

On this clonotype: This probably arose from a read error, given a far larger clone one base away. This sequence joins TRBV5-1 and TRBJ1-4; no firm D call. The DNA end is more similar to TRBJ1-6, so the J call may be wrong. The CDR3 is 16 amino acids. Germline V gives CDR1 SGHRS, CDR2 YFSETQ. The CDR3 DNA sequence: TGCGCCAGCAGCTTAGCAGCCCCAAGGAATAATTCACCCCTCCACTTT. This codes for CASSLAAPRNNSPLHF.

This clonotype was counted many times. CDR3 sequence: CASSQDSTGYRSGNTIYF. CDR3 nucleotides: TGTGCCAGCAGCCAAGACAGCACAGGGTACCGCTCTGGAAACACCATATATTTT. V is TRBV3-1 and J is TRBJ1-3; weak D call: TRBD1 (6 bases). Between the trimmed V and J ends, which lost 0 bases and 0 bases, there was a span of 15 bases. This CDR3 is 18 amino acids long. The germline gives CDR1 LGHDT, CDR2 YNNKEL (reference sequence).

This clonotype has a single count. V gene TRBV2 combines with J gene TRBJ2-7; D possibly uses TRBD1 or TRBD2 (5 bases each). Germline V CDR1 and CDR2: SNHLY, FYNNEI. CDR3 length: 18 amino acids. Deletions cut 6 bases from V and 3 bases from J, with 27 bases between. This CDR3 is CASRRGMIAWLTGYEQYF. CDR3 coding DNA: TGTGCCAGCAGGAGGGGCATGATAGCGTGGCTGACTGGCTACGAGCAGTACTTC.

In this sample, this clonotype is medium-sized. The rearrangement joins TRBV4-1 to TRBJ2-3; no reliable D call. This CDR3 is 16 amino acids long. The germline V gene encodes CDR1 MGHRA and CDR2 YSYEKL. The ends were cut back, 0 bases at V and 2 bases at J, with 12 bases in the middle. The CDR3, as DNA: TGCGCCAGCAGCCAAGAGAGGAGAGACCTCACAGATACGCAGTATTTT. It is translated as CASSQERRDLTDTQYF.

The V call is TRBV20-1, the J call TRBJ2-7, with TRBD1 matching 9 bases. Matching the DNA end better, TRBJ2-1 makes the J call doubtful. Looked up from germline, CDR1 is DFQATT and CDR2 is SNEGSKA (reference sequence). This CDR3 comprises 13 residues. The CDR3 DNA sequence: TGCAGTGCTAGGGGGACAGGGCGGGTCGAGCAGTTCTTC. Translated, it gives CSARGTGRVEQFF.

Concerning this clonotype itself: A much more abundant neighbour one base away suggests this may be a read error. The J gene is TRBJ2-5, the V gene TRBV5-1, with D perhaps matching TRBD1 or TRBD2 (7 bases each). The germline V gene has CDR1 SGHRS and CDR2 YFSETQ. CDR3 size: 14 residues. V was pared by 7 bases and J by 5 bases, with 18 bases between. CDR3 in amino acids: CASGGVEGQETQYF. CDR3 in DNA: TGCGCCAGCGGGGGGGTAGAGGGACAGGAGACCCAGTACTTC.

This clonotype was observed at least ten times. The chain combines TRBV19 with TRBJ1-3, with D possibly being TRBD1 (6 bases). The germline CDR1 and CDR2 sequences are LNHDA and SQIVND (reference sequence). V gave up 6 bases and J gave up 0 bases, with 9 bases separating them. The CDR3 runs to 14 residues. The CDR3 nucleotides are TGTGCCAGTAGGGACAGAAGCTCTGGAAACACCATATATTTT. Translating gives CASRDRSSGNTIYF.

This clonotype has at least ten counts. The chain couples TRBV9 to TRBJ2-1; D possibly matches TRBD1 or TRBD2 (5 bases each). The CDR3 has 13 amino acids. Germline V gene lookup returns CDR1 SGDLS and CDR2 YYNGEE. The V end was cut by 3 bases, the J end by 9 bases, with 13 bases between. CDR3 bases: TGTGCCAGCAGCGATGGGACCACCAGTGAGCAGTTCTTC. It codes for CASSDGTTSEQFF.

At least ten counts were recorded for this clonotype. This sequence joins TRBV20-1 and TRBJ2-4; D gene unclear. The V and J ends lost 0 bases and 3 bases respectively, with 12 bases between them. The CDR3 has 15 amino acids. CDR1 is DFQATT and CDR2 is SNEGSKA in the germline V gene (reference sequence). CDR3 bases: TGCAGTGCTAGAGAAGCTGCCTGGAGCAAAAACATTCAGTACTTC. It encodes CSAREAAWSKNIQYF.

This clonotype is medium-sized. The V call is TRBV5-1, the J call TRBJ2-7; D is undetermined. Germline assignment: CDR1 SGHRS and CDR2 YFSETQ. The CDR3 is 12 amino acids. V was trimmed by 0 bases and J by 4 bases, leaving 5 bases between them. The CDR3 DNA reads TGCGCCAGCAGCTTGGGGAAATACGAGCAGTACTTC. As protein: CASSLGKYEQYF.

This clonotype qualifies as medium-sized. The V and J genes are TRBV5-1 and TRBJ2-3; D is undetermined. Trimming took off 0 bases at V and 2 bases at J, with 7 bases between the two ends. This CDR3 has 14 residues. Germline lookup yields CDR1 SGHRS and CDR2 YFSETQ. This CDR3 is CASSLAKDTDTQYF. The CDR3 region has the DNA TGCGCCAGCAGCTTGGCCAAGGACACAGATACGCAGTATTTT.

This clonotype is labeled as medium-sized. The gene calls are TRBV5-1 and TRBJ2-3, with 8 nucleotides matching TRBD1. The germline V gene has CDR1 SGHRS and CDR2 YFSETQ. This CDR3 is built from 17 residues. Germline trimming cut 1 base from V and 0 bases from J; bases unmatched to any gene: 7. The CDR3: CASSLSSRGLSTDTQYF. DNA for the CDR3: TGCGCCAGCAGCTTGTCCTCCAGGGGGCTCAGCACAGATACGCAGTATTTT.

The V gene is TRBV6-9, the J gene TRBJ1-2; TRBD1 matches 7 bases. J was trimmed by 2 bases and V by 3 bases; bases with no gene match: 15. This CDR3 is built from 18 residues. Germline-derived CDR1 and CDR2 are MNHGY and SVAAGI. The CDR3 nucleotides are TGTGCCAGCAGTTACTTCGCCGGGACAGTGTGCCGAAACTATGGCTACACCTTC. Protein sequence: CASSYFAGTVCRNYGYTF.

This clonotype was observed many times. This chain uses TRBV27 with TRBJ2-1; no clear D. The CDR3 extends over 16 amino acids. V lost 2 bases and J lost 2, with 13 bases in between. Germline V gives CDR1 MNHEY, CDR2 SMNVEV (reference sequence). CDR3 nucleotide sequence: TGTGCCAGCAGTTTACTTCCACCCTACGCCTACAATGAGCAGTTCTTC. It codes for CASSLLPPYAYNEQFF.

A word on this clonotype: The junction departs from germline at one end; a sequencing error may be responsible. The chain joins TRBV6-7 to TRBJ2-5; a possible D gene is TRBD1 (5 bases). TRBV6-7 is filed as an ORF, its function uncertain. This CDR3 is 16 amino acids long. The CDR3 DNA sequence: TGTGCCAGCACCTTCACGCCGGACACGTACCAAGAGACCCCGTACTTC. It encodes CASTFTPDTYQETPYF.

A remark on this clonotype: This may arise from a read error, as a much more abundant clone is one base away. The gene calls are TRBV27 and TRBJ2-5; a possible D gene is TRBD1 (6 bases). CDR3 length equals 15 residues. The germline CDR1 and CDR2 sequences are MNHEY and SMNVEV (reference sequence). The CDR3 is CASSFKGVDPETKYF. CDR3 DNA: TGTGCCAGCAGTTTTAAGGGGGTCGATCCGGAGACCAAGTACTTC.

This clonotype is labeled as medium-sized (0.01 to 0.1%). The chain carries TRBV9 and TRBJ2-1, with TRBD2 matching 7 bases. The length of the CDR3 is 14 residues. With 0 bases clipped from V and 10 bases from J, the junction kept 7 bases outside the gene matches. Germline lookup yields CDR1 SGDLS and CDR2 YYNGEE. The CDR3 is CASSVGAGVREQFF. The CDR3 DNA follows: TGTGCCAGCAGCGTAGGGGCGGGAGTGCGAGAGCAGTTCTTC.

This clonotype was detected many times. The chain links TRBV7-2 to TRBJ2-4; possibly TRBD2 for D (5 bases). Trimming took off 7 bases at V and 1 base at J, with 11 bases between the two ends. The CDR3 length is 14 residues. Germline V CDR1 and CDR2: SGHTA, FQGNSA. The CDR3 bases are TGTGCCAGCACCAATACGGGGGCCAAAAACATTCAGTACTTC. Its protein product is CASTNTGAKNIQYF.